This T cell receptor (beta chain) emerged from a study of T-cell memory formation after mild COVID-19 (dated by TCRdb to about 2021). Regarding the study in general: TCR sequence clusters from the two donors were largely donor specific. In two donors, T-cell clones that expanded and contracted after mild COVID-19 were followed by sequencing TCRalpha and TCRbeta repertoires longitudinally. The cohort was made up of two young adult volunteers, one female and one male, who were previously healthy. General study outcomes and caveats: The study covered only a couple of mild cases, and larger cohorts including severe cases with pre-infection samples were considered necessary. Whether the second-wave clones peaking on day 37 were SARS-CoV-2 specific was not confirmed. Contracting CD4+ clones turned up mainly in the CM and EM memory subsets, whereas EMRA was where CD8+ clones were enriched. From day 15 to 85, contracting clones showed balanced CD4/CD8 phenotypes, whereas a second wave of clones that expanded from day 15 to 37 leaned towards CD4+. The detection of some responding clones in pre-infection memory suggests that pre-existing cross-reactive memory T cells joined the SARS-CoV-2 response.

Sequencing was carried out with an Illumina NovaSeq 6000. Using 5'RACE with constant-segment primers, TCRalpha and TCRbeta cDNA libraries were constructed, with sample barcodes and unique molecular identifiers added in the process. Trizol reagent was used to extract RNA from every sample. Libraries were amplified in two PCR steps, with a second sample barcode and Illumina TruSeq adapters added in the second step. Sequencing of the libraries was done on an Illumina NovaSeq, producing 2 x 150 bp paired-end reads. The authors' pipeline ran thus. Demultiplexing of reads and collapsing into UMI-guided consensus sequences were performed with migec v1.2.7. Using mixcr v2.1.11, UMI consensuses were aligned to TRA and TRB V and J templates and then assembled into clonotypes. A clonotype was counted as expanded or contracted only when both edgeR and NoisET called the clonotype significant, with the noise models trained on biological replicates. edgeR calls used a false discovery rate-adjusted p below 0.01 and a log2 fold-change threshold of 1. As an exploratory analysis of dynamics, max-normalized trajectories of the 1000 most abundant clonotypes were examined by PCA with hierarchical clustering. The CD4 or CD8 phenotype of responding clones was assigned using the separately sequenced CD4+ and CD8+ repertoires. In-frame beta chains were kept once TCRdb had trimmed the public reads at Q25 with fastp and called clones with MiXCR. Every CDR3 protein is listed once, alongside the most common genes and DNA of its rows. For this entry, the V and J calls and clone size follow TCRdb and not the study's own pipeline. Counted in this sample were about 340,000 distinct CDR3 sequences; under 25% of them appeared once. Around 13% of the sample is held by the ten biggest clonotypes.

As concerns this clonotype: Its specific antigen is unknown. No qualities accompany the bases; no much larger clone lies one base away.

PBMCs were isolated by Ficoll-Paque density gradient centrifugation. Taken from the germline V gene (reference sequence), the CDR1 and CDR2 loops are DFQATT and SNEGSKA. Ends trimmed: V by 0 bases, J by 7 bases; bases unmatched to a gene: 5. The CDR3 covers 13 residues, taking in both the cysteine and the phenylalanine. The sequence is cut down to CDR3 DNA, 39 bases in frame from base 1. The specimen was PBMCs or a T cell subset sorted from them (not recorded which). The clonotype originates from an adult woman who had mild COVID-19 (a few samples of this study predate the infection). The sample titles of this study are shuffled in the database, so cell type and time point are left out; the donor was told from shared clones. The chain links TRBV20-1 with TRBJ1-1; 7 bases in the middle match TRBD1. The CDR3 corresponds to CSARDRGKVEAFF. The sequence in DNA is TGCAGTGCTAGAGACAGGGGGAAGGTTGAAGCTTTCTTT.